The 25 T cell receptor beta chains listed next were all sequenced from one sample in a study of blood T cell repertoires in COVID-19. Generated by immunoSEQ multiplex PCR, the TCRdb table keeps only in-frame clones and is missing some. Among tens of thousands of clones listed, approximately 82% were seen once. The sample consisted of peripheral blood. The receptor set was obtained from a human donor in a cohort sampled during active or convalescent COVID-19.

The V and J genes are TRBV3-1 (or the pseudogene TRBV3-2) and TRBJ1-6; no clear D. Trimming removed 5 bases at V and 7 bases at J, with 12 bases between. Germline CDR1 LGHDT, CDR2 YNNKEL (reference sequence). There are 14 residues in the CDR3. The CDR3, as DNA: TGTGCCAGCAGCATCCGGGAGCTGAATTCACCCCTCCACTTT. It encodes CASSIRELNSPLHF.

The chain uses TRBV2 and TRBJ1-2; no reliable D call. The germline CDR1 and CDR2 sequences are SNHLY and FYNNEI. This CDR3 is built from 13 residues. With 0 bases removed from V and 4 bases from J, the gap between germline ends came to 6 bases. The CDR3 loop is CASSEAIGYGYTF. In DNA form, the CDR3 reads TGTGCCAGCAGTGAAGCAATCGGCTATGGCTACACCTTC.

The chain recombines TRBV10-3 with TRBJ2-1; D possibly corresponds to TRBD2 (5 bases). CDR1 is ENHRY and CDR2 is SYGVKD in the germline V gene. V was clipped by 4 bases and J by 5 bases, with 9 bases between them. The CDR3 runs to 13 residues. The CDR3 sequence is CAISGGLDNEQFF. The CDR3 bases are TGTGCCATCAGTGGCGGACTCGACAATGAGCAGTTCTTC.

This sequence joins TRBV7-2 and TRBJ1-5; TRBD1 might be the D (5 bases). The germline V gene encodes CDR1 SGHTA and CDR2 FQGNSA. V was cut by 1 base and J by 4 bases, with 17 bases left in between. This CDR3 spans 17 amino acids. The chain's CDR3 is CASSLGVFRGRNQPQHF. As DNA, the CDR3 is TGTGCCAGCAGCTTAGGGGTATTTAGGGGCAGGAATCAGCCCCAGCATTTT.

The rearrangement joins TRBV11-2 to TRBJ1-1; D is ambiguous. CDR3 length: 15 residues. Trimming cost V 2 bases and J 1 base, with 11 bases left between them. The germline CDR1 and CDR2 sequences are SGHAT and FQNNGV. CDR3 sequence (DNA): TGTGCCAGCAGCTTATTCGGGAATCCGAACACTGAAGCTTTCTTT. This codes for CASSLFGNPNTEAFF. Combining the CDR3 with reference TRBV11-2 and TRBJ1-1 gives the whole variable domain EAGVAQSPRYKIIEKRQSVAFWCNPISGHATLYWYQQILGQGPKLLIQFQNNGVVDDSQLPKDRFSAERLKGVDSTLKIQPAKLEDSAVYLCASSLFGNPNTEAFFGQGTRLTVV.

The chain links TRBV27 to TRBJ1-4, with TRBD1 matching over 9 bases. The CDR3 is 15 amino acids. Germline trimming cut 5 bases from V and 3 bases from J; bases unmatched to any gene: 4. Germline V gene lookup returns CDR1 MNHEY and CDR2 SMNVEV (reference sequence). DNA of the CDR3: TGTGCCAGCAGTGGACAGGGGTGGCCTAATGAAAAACTGTTTTTT. Its protein product is CASSGQGWPNEKLFF.

This clone showed up just once. V and J are TRBV6-5 and TRBJ1-2, with 8 nucleotides matching TRBD1. The germline gives CDR1 MNHEY, CDR2 SVGAGI. Germline trimming cut 10 bases from V and 10 bases from J; bases unmatched to any gene: 8. The CDR3 loop spans 11 amino acids. This CDR3 reads CANLRQGTYTF. The CDR3 DNA reads TGTGCCAACCTCCGACAGGGGACCTACACCTTC.

The chain has TRBV6-4 and TRBJ1-5; no definite D call. The CDR3 runs to 13 residues. V was clipped by 3 bases and J by 4 bases, with 7 bases between them. The germline V gene encodes CDR1 MRHNA and CDR2 SNTAGT. CDR3 sequence reads: CASSDFENQPQHF. Here the CDR3 DNA reads TGTGCCAGCAGTGATTTCGAGAATCAGCCCCAGCATTTT.

The J gene is TRBJ1-1, the V gene TRBV6-5; no clear D. Germline CDR1 reads MNHEY; CDR2 reads SVGAGI. V gave up 2 bases and J gave up 3 bases, with 7 bases separating them. The CDR3 runs 13 residues. The CDR3 bases are TGTGCCAGCAGTTACAGGAGTGACACTGAAGCTTTCTTT. Protein: CASSYRSDTEAFF.

The J gene is TRBJ2-3, the V gene TRBV2; 9 bases fit TRBD1. The CDR3 spans 15 residues. Looked up from germline, CDR1 is SNHLY and CDR2 is FYNNEI. Trimming at V came to 5 bases and at J to 1 base, leaving 4 bases not matched to a gene. The CDR3: CASSTGGTGTDTQYF. CDR3 coding DNA: TGTGCCAGCAGTACAGGGGGCACGGGCACAGATACGCAGTATTTT.

The chain carries TRBV9 and TRBJ2-1; 8 nucleotides align to TRBD2. Germline V gene data show CDR1 as SGDLS and CDR2 as YYNGEE. The CDR3 spans 15 residues. The V gene end was trimmed by 3 bases and the J gene end by 9 bases; junction bases not matched to a gene: 11. CDR3 in amino acids: CASSAAGTSPVEQFF. DNA of the CDR3: TGTGCCAGCAGCGCCGCCGGGACTAGTCCTGTTGAGCAGTTCTTC.

The chain joins TRBV6-6 to TRBJ2-7, with D maybe TRBD1 (6 bases). V lost 4 bases to trimming and J lost 5 bases, with 12 bases between them. Per the germline V gene, CDR1 is MNHNY and CDR2 is SVGAGI (reference sequence). This CDR3 region has 13 residues. CDR3 bases: TGTGCCAGCAGTTCACCCAGGGGAAACGAGCAGTACTTC. This sequence encodes CASSSPRGNEQYF.

The rearrangement uses TRBV6-5 and TRBJ1-1, with 7 bases matching TRBD1. Germline values: CDR1 MNHEY, CDR2 SVGAGI. J gave up 0 bases and V 4 bases, and 5 bases lay outside the gene matches. The CDR3 covers 15 residues. The CDR3 region is CASSFRTGMNTEAFF. The CDR3 nucleotides are TGTGCCAGCAGTTTCCGGACAGGTATGAACACTGAAGCTTTCTTT.

This chain joins TRBV5-4 and TRBJ2-1; TRBD1 matches at 8 bases. The V segment lost 4 bases and the J segment 7 bases; nucleotides outside the gene matches: 4. The germline gives CDR1 SGHNT, CDR2 YYREEE (reference sequence). The CDR3 is 13 residues long. The DNA for the CDR3 is TGTGCCAGCAGCCATCGGACAGGGAATGAGCAGTTCTTC. Protein sequence: CASSHRTGNEQFF.

The gene calls are TRBV5-6 and TRBJ2-2; D might be TRBD2 (5 bases). The V gene's germline CDR1 is SGHDT and CDR2 YYEEEE. Trimming removed 1 base from V and 0 bases from J, with 10 bases in between. This CDR3 has 16 residues. CDR3 loop: CASSLLRATNTGELFF. The DNA for the CDR3 is TGTGCCAGCAGCTTGTTGCGGGCGACGAACACCGGGGAGCTGTTTTTT.

Concerning this clone itself: This sample also contains other DNA sequences that code for the same CDR3. V and J are TRBV7-2 and TRBJ1-5, with 7 positions matching TRBD1. Germline V gives CDR1 SGHTA, CDR2 FQGNSA. The length of the CDR3 is 13 residues. J was trimmed by 5 bases and V by 3 bases; bases with no gene match: 1. The CDR3 here is CASSFTGDQPQHF. The CDR3 DNA is TGTGCCAGCAGCTTCACAGGGGATCAGCCCCAGCATTTT.

This clone appeared once. The rearrangement joins TRBV14 to TRBJ1-1, with D possibly being TRBD1 (5 bases). This CDR3 is 17 amino acids long. Germline V gene lookup returns CDR1 SGHDN and CDR2 FVKESK. The V and J ends lost 1 base and 5 bases respectively, with 20 bases between them. This CDR3 reads CASSQGSGGTLGTEAFF. The DNA for the CDR3 is TGTGCCAGCAGCCAAGGGTCCGGAGGGACCCTGGGGACTGAAGCTTTCTTT.

The V and J genes are TRBV6-5 and TRBJ2-7; a weak D match, TRBD2 (5 bases). Germline CDR1 is MNHEY and CDR2 is SVGAGI. V was cut by 8 bases and J by 4 bases, with 9 bases left in between. The CDR3 runs to 11 residues. The CDR3 nucleotides are TGTGCCAGCTTAAGAGGGTACGAGCAGTACTTC. Translating gives CASLRGYEQYF.

This clone was seen more than once but under ten times. J is TRBJ1-5 and V is TRBV7-2, with D tentatively TRBD1 (6 bases). Germline V gives CDR1 SGHTA, CDR2 FQGNSA. V dropped 5 bases and J dropped 0 bases, with 11 bases sitting between them. The CDR3 totals 15 residues. The CDR3 region has the DNA TGTGCCAGCAGCCCACAGGGTTTTAGCAATCAGCCCCAGCATTTT. Translating gives CASSPQGFSNQPQHF.

The CDR3 nucleotides read TGTGCCAGCAGTTACCTCCCAGGGATTAACGAAAAACTGTTTTTT. Translated, it gives CASSYLPGINEKLFF. The genes are TRBV6-6 and TRBJ1-4, with D perhaps matching TRBD1 (5 bases). Per the germline V gene, CDR1 is MNHNY and CDR2 is SVGAGI (reference sequence). The CDR3 totals 15 residues. V lost 2 bases and J 8 bases, leaving 15 bases between the germline ends.

This clone occurred once. CDR3 in amino acids: CASSPGGVTYEQYF. Written as DNA, the CDR3 is TGTGCCAGTAGTCCCGGGGGGGTTACCTACGAGCAGTACTTC. The chain employs TRBV19 and TRBJ2-7, with 8 bases identical to TRBD2. The CDR3 contains 14 residues. The germline V gene has CDR1 LNHDA and CDR2 SQIVND (reference sequence). V was pared by 5 bases and J by 2 bases, with 5 bases of the junction left unmatched. Variable domain in full (rest from reference TRBV19 and TRBJ2-7): DGGITQSPKYLFRKEGQNVTLSCEQNLNHDAMYWYRQDPGQGLRLIYYSQIVNDFQKGDIAEGYSVSREKKESFPLTVTSAQKNPTAFYLCASSPGGVTYEQYFGPGTRLTVT.

The chain carries TRBV5-1 and TRBJ1-5; 9 bases are a match to TRBD1. The CDR3 has 16 residues. Germline trimming cut 0 bases from V and 5 bases from J; bases unmatched to any gene: 6. From germline, CDR1 is SGHRS and CDR2 YFSETQ. In DNA, the CDR3 is TGCGCCAGCAGCTTGGCCGGGACAGGGCCCCATCAGCCCCAGCATTTT. Encoded protein: CASSLAGTGPHQPQHF.

The V gene is TRBV6-5, the J gene TRBJ2-4, with D possibly matching TRBD2 (5 bases). The CDR3 contains 13 residues. The V gene lost 5 bases and the J gene lost 8 bases, with 13 bases spanning the gap. Looked up from germline, CDR1 is MNHEY and CDR2 is SVGAGI. CDR3 in DNA: TGTGCCAGCAGTAGCGGTCTCCTGGACATTCAGTACTTC. Its protein is CASSSGLLDIQYF.

V usage is TRBV30 and J usage is TRBJ1-2; 7 positions match TRBD1. Germline CDR1 reads GTSNPN; CDR2 reads SVGIG (reference sequence). V was pared by 3 bases and J by 4 bases, with 11 bases of the junction left unmatched. The CDR3 is 15 amino acids. CDR3 residues: CAWSTEGGTPYGYTF. CDR3 bases: TGTGCCTGGAGCACAGAAGGGGGCACCCCCTATGGCTACACCTTC.

The rearrangement joins TRBV7-2 to TRBJ2-2; 8 bases are a match to TRBD1. V dropped 8 bases and J dropped 7; count of bases not matched to a gene: 9. CDR3 size: 14 residues. Germline values: CDR1 SGHTA, CDR2 FQGNSA. CDR3 DNA sequence: TGTGCCAGCCTTACCCAGGGGGCCGGCGGGGAGCTGTTTTTT. Translated: CASLTQGAGGELFF.